The rows below give T cell receptor beta chains drawn from one sample of a study of CXCR3-negative and CXCR3-positive naive CD8 T cells. From its re-call of the 5' RACE reads, TCRdb lists each CDR3 protein once, without DNA. The ten top clones account for roughly 1.4%, within a sample of over 5,500 distinct CDR3 sequences. What was sequenced was naive CXCR3+ CD8+ T cells from blood. The receptors come from a human donor in good health. Some clones in this sample may be carry-over from other donors' samples. Each CDR3 is given with its conserved first and last residue. A clone size is listed for some rows: how often the clone was seen (once, few, many), or a class if it is expanded.

cdr3_aa	clone_size	j_call	v_call
CASSLGGPGDYNEQFF	medium-sized	TRBJ2-1	TRBV5-1
CASSFGAGGYEQYF	medium-sized	TRBJ2-7	TRBV27
CASSHAGWITEAFF	-	TRBJ1-1	TRBV7-9
CASSQAALGRQETQYF	medium-sized	TRBJ2-5	TRBV11-2
CASSPKGGGGFYNEQFF	medium-sized	TRBJ2-1	TRBV7-6
CASSGRRTEAFF	medium-sized	TRBJ1-1	TRBV28
CASSQDRNQPQHF	medium-sized	TRBJ1-5	TRBV4-1
CASSTSGPGELFF	-	TRBJ2-2	TRBV7-7
CASSYSSYEQYF	-	TRBJ2-7	TRBV28
CASSQDRREGVYNEQFF	medium-sized	TRBJ2-1	TRBV4-3
CASSGRDRGHNEQFF	-	TRBJ2-1	TRBV9
CASSPGGLAGGPGDTQYF	medium-sized	TRBJ2-3	TRBV4-1
CSVEFGEGNQPQHF	-	TRBJ1-5	TRBV29-1
CSAQDSQYYNEQFF	-	TRBJ2-1	TRBV29-1